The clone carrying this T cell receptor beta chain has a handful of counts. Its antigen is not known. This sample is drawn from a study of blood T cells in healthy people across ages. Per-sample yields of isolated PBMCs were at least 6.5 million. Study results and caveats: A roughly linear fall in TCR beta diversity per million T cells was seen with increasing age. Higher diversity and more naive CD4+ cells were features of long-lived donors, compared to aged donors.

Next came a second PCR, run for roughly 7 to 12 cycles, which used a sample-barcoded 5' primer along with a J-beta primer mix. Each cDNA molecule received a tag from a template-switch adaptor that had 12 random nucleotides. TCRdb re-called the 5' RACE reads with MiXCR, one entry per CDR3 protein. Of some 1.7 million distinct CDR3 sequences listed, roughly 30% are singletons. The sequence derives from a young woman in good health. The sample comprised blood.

DNA for the CDR3: TGTGCCAGCAGCTTGAAGGGGGCAAGAACAGATACGCAGTATTTT. Amino acid sequence: CASSLKGARTDTQYF. V gene TRBV7-9 combines with J gene TRBJ2-3, with 7 bases matching TRBD1. The V and J ends lost 3 bases and 3 bases, in that order; junction bases with no gene match: 6. The CDR3 is 15 amino acids. Germline CDR1 SEHNR, CDR2 FQNEAQ (reference sequence).